This T cell receptor (beta chain) was identified in a study of PD-1 blockade in classical Hodgkin lymphoma. Points from the study as a whole: Newly diagnosed patients had baseline TCR diversity that was reportedly lower than that of healthy donors. By cycle point C4D1, TCR diversity had risen significantly in CD4+ cells (but not CD8+ cells). Any patient who commenced nivolumab under 1 year after ASCT was excluded.

Per the germline V gene, CDR1 is SQVTM and CDR2 is ANQGSEA. Deletions cut 4 bases from V and 0 bases from J, with 15 bases between. The CDR3 has 15 amino acids. Relapses following autologous stem cell transplantation were seen in all patients, with brentuximab vedotin exposure varying. Sequencing was performed with immunoSEQ multiplex PCR; in TCRdb, only in-frame clones are kept and a portion is missing. The profile shows about 84,000 clones, about nine tenths of them singletons. This clone showed up just once. Antigen unknown. The TCR originated in a human donor with classical Hodgkin lymphoma. This sample comprised peripheral blood mononuclear cells (PBMCs), obtained at baseline. The chain carries TRBV29-1 and TRBJ1-1; perhaps TRBD1 as D (6 bases). CDR3 sequence: CSVGAQGTLNTEAFF. The CDR3 DNA follows: TGCAGCGTTGGTGCCCAGGGGACCTTGAACACTGAAGCTTTCTTT.